The T cell receptor beta chain under discussion was sequenced for a study of blood T cell repertoires in COVID-19. V dropped 10 bases and J dropped 0 bases, with 18 bases sitting between them. CDR1 is MNHEY, CDR2 SVGAGI, per germline. This CDR3 has 15 residues. This table comes from immunoSEQ multiplex PCR, and its TCRdb copy is limited to in-frame clones, with some not included. The table has 200,000 to 250,000 clones, 70% to 85% seen once. Participants' reported clinical history set cohort assignment. Donors of Cohort 3 who recovered were those that had two negative PCRs, clearance, or symptom resolution.

The receptor's source is a woman in her fifties or sixties who had recovered from COVID-19. The specimen was PBMCs or T cells enriched from blood (not recorded which). The V gene is TRBV6-5, the J gene TRBJ1-2; D might be TRBD1 (5 bases). CDR3 sequence: CATRGEGYPNYGYTF. Here the CDR3 DNA reads TGTGCCACCCGAGGGGAGGGCTACCCTAACTATGGCTACACCTTC.